The T cell receptor beta chain under discussion was sequenced for a study of blood T cell repertoires in COVID-19. The overall study: The study drew acute and convalescent COVID-19 samples from the United States, Italy and Spain. The cDNA or gDNA used as material had been derived from T cells, B-cell-depleted T cells, or PBMCs.

V shed 5 bases and J 7 bases; nucleotides not matched to a gene: 10. The CDR3 runs 15 residues. Germline-derived CDR1 and CDR2 are LNHDA and SQIVND (reference sequence). Generated by immunoSEQ multiplex PCR, the TCRdb table keeps only in-frame clones and is missing some. This table holds more than 110,000 clones, 84% found once. The chain combines TRBV19 with TRBJ1-4, with 7 nucleotides matching TRBD1. Material: peripheral blood. The TCR comes from a human donor in a cohort sampled during active COVID-19. The CDR3 region is CASSPRTGGGEKLFF. CDR3 sequence (DNA): TGTGCCAGTAGTCCCCGGACAGGAGGCGGTGAAAAACTGTTTTTT. Based on the CDR3 plus reference TRBV19 and TRBJ1-4, the full variable domain is DGGITQSPKYLFRKEGQNVTLSCEQNLNHDAMYWYRQDPGQGLRLIYYSQIVNDFQKGDIAEGYSVSREKKESFPLTVTSAQKNPTAFYLCASSPRTGGGEKLFFGSGTQLSVL.